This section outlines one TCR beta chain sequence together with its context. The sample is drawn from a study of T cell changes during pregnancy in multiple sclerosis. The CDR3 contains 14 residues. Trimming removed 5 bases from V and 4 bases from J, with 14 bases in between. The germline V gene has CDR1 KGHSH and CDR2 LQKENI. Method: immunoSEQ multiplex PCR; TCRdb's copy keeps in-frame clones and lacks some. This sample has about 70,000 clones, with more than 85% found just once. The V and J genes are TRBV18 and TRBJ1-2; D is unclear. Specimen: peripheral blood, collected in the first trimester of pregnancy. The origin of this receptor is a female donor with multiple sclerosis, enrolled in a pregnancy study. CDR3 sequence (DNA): TGTGCCAGCTCAAGCGGACCTGGGATCTATGGCTACACCTTC. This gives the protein CASSSGPGIYGYTF.